This T cell receptor (beta chain) was documented in a study of cytomegalovirus exposure and HLA in healthy donors. Regarding the study as a whole: With later analysis, a missense DCLRE1C variant became linked to TCR beta V- and J-gene trimming. Fewer N-insertions (relative to the roughly 720-donor mean) were reportedly seen in an Asian-associated ancestry cluster in a later analysis. Later analysis found that TCR beta chains associated with HLA were more clonally expanded than other, equally common chains.

This CDR3 is built from 14 residues. The trim removed 8 bases at V and 7 bases at J, leaving 7 bases unmatched. Germline CDR1 is MNHNS and CDR2 is SASEGT. By proportion, this clone is medium-sized. Antigen: not known. PCR involved 60 Vbeta and 13 Jbeta primers. Sequenced by immunoSEQ multiplex PCR; TCRdb stores in-frame clones only, minus some. The sample carries 35,000 to 40,000 clones, about half recorded once. The clonotype comes from a woman aged 40-49 years in good health and CMV-seropositive. Input material: PBMCs. The V and J genes are TRBV6-1 and TRBJ2-1; 11 nucleotides line up with TRBD2. CDR3 residues: CASLSGGAGNEQFF. The CDR3 coding sequence is TGTGCCAGCCTTAGCGGGGGGGCGGGTAATGAGCAGTTCTTC.